The T cell receptor (beta chain) described here comes from a study of cytomegalovirus exposure and HLA in healthy donors. Primers: 60 Vbeta forward and 13 Jbeta reverse. Libraries were prepared by immunoSEQ multiplex PCR; TCRdb keeps only in-frame clonotypes and omits some of them. The sample includes approximately 92,000 clones, about 85% of them seen just once. Germline assignment: CDR1 LGHNA and CDR2 YSLEER. The V end was cut by 3 bases, the J end by 4 bases, with 11 bases between. The CDR3 consists of 14 residues. The sequence derives from a girl aged 2 to 9 in good health and CMV-seropositive. This chain joins TRBV4-3 and TRBJ2-3; D is unresolved. Specimen: PBMCs. This chain's CDR3 is CASSHYIAADTQYF. The CDR3 bases are TGCGCCAGCAGCCATTATATAGCAGCAGATACGCAGTATTTT.